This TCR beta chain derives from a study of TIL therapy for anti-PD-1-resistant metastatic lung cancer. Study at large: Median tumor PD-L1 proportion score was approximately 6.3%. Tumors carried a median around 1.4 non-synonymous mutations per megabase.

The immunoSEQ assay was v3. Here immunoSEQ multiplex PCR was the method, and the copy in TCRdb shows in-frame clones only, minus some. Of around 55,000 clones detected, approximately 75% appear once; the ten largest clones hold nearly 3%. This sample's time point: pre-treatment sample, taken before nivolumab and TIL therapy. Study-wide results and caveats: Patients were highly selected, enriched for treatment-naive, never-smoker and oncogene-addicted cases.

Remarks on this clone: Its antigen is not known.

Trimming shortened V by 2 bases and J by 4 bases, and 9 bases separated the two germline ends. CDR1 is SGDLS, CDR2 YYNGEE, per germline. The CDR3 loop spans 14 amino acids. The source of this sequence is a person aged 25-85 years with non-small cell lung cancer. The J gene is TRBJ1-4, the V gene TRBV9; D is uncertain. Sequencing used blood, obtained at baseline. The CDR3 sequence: CASSVNTVNEKLFF. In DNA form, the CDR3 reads TGTGCCAGCAGCGTCAATACCGTTAATGAAAAACTGTTTTTT.